This record covers a single T cell receptor (beta chain). The data originate from a study of blood T cell repertoires in COVID-19. Study background: Italy, Spain and the United States were the sources of the convalescent and acute COVID-19 samples. PBMCs, B-cell-depleted T cells, or T cells provided the cDNA or gDNA that made up the material.

The length of the CDR3 is 13 residues. Germline V gene sequence: CDR1 MDHEN, CDR2 SYDVKM. Trimming shortened V by 11 bases and J by 0 bases, and 11 bases separated the two germline ends. Per the original methods: Reference gene primer amplification yielded estimated nucleated cell counts. The method was immunoSEQ multiplex PCR; TCRdb's version includes in-frame clones alone and lacks a portion of them. For V, J and clone size, that table is used; D and trimming come from the DNA. The sample gives 50,000 or so clones, 85% to 90% of which show up once; about 27% is in the top ten. The rearrangement uses TRBV28 and TRBJ1-3, with a weak D call TRBD1 (6 bases). The clonotype originates from a human donor in a cohort sampled during active COVID-19. The sequencing input was peripheral blood. The CDR3 nucleotides read TGTGCCTCGAGGGGGGGCTCTGGAAACACCATATATTTT. Its translation: CASRGGSGNTIYF.